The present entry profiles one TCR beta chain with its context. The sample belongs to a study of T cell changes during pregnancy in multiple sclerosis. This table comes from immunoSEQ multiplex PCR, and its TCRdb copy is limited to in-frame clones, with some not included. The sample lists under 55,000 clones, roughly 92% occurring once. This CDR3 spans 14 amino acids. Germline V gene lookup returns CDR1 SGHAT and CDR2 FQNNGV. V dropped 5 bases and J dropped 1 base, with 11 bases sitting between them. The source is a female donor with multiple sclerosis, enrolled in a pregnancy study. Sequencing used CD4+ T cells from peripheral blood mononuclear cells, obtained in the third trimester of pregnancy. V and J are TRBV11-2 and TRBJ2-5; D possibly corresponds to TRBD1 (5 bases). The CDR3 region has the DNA TGTGCCAGCAGCATACAGGCTTCCCAAGAGACCCAGTACTTC. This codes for CASSIQASQETQYF.